This is a list of T cell receptor beta chains from one sample in a study of cytomegalovirus exposure and HLA in healthy donors. TCRdb keeps only in-frame clones here, not all; method: immunoSEQ multiplex PCR. This sample has under 200,000 clones, with 81% found just once. The sequencing sample was made of PBMCs. All receptors come from a man aged 45-65 years in good health and CMV-seronegative. CDR3s leave out the opening cysteine and the closing phenylalanine or tryptophan. The D gene is left open where the match is weak. Where a row states a size, it is once, few, many or the class of an expanded clone; other rows omit it.

clone_size	v_call	d_call	j_call	cdr3_aa
NA	TRBV4-3	NA	TRBJ2-7	ASSQSTNTLDEQY
NA	TRBV6-1	TRBD1	TRBJ1-1	ASIQGVSTEAF
NA	TRBV7-2	NA	TRBJ2-5	ASSLLQGAETQY
NA	TRBV4-2	NA	TRBJ2-2	ASSQEGLGGEATGELF
once	TRBV4-3	TRBD1	TRBJ2-2	ASSPGQGYNTGELF
NA	TRBV6-1	NA	TRBJ1-2	AIHDRTYGYT
once	TRBV13	TRBD2	TRBJ2-3	ASSSPSGASTDTQY
NA	TRBV7-2	NA	TRBJ2-3	ASSSLKTGTDTQY
NA	TRBV5-6	NA	TRBJ1-2	ASSREGYGYT
NA	TRBV7-9	TRBD1	TRBJ2-2	ASSPGTGGTGELF
NA	TRBV7-2	TRBD2	TRBJ2-2	ASSLVGGSTGELF
NA	TRBV5-5	TRBD1	TRBJ2-3	ASSLEPEGTATDTQY
NA	TRBV5-6	TRBD2	TRBJ2-7	ASRTRLAGGYEQY
NA	TRBV5-5	TRBD1	TRBJ2-7	ASSLPLDRGSDEQY
NA	TRBV5-6	NA	TRBJ2-5	ASSLEAVETQY
NA	TRBV5-1	NA	TRBJ1-2	ASSDRSSNYGYT
once	TRBV15	NA	TRBJ1-4	ATSRSGDGEKLF
NA	TRBV2	NA	TRBJ2-5	ASSPMGGQETQY
NA	TRBV9	TRBD2	TRBJ2-6	ASSVSTSGGAGANVLT
NA	TRBV7-9	NA	TRBJ1-1	SSSLAGARDTEAF